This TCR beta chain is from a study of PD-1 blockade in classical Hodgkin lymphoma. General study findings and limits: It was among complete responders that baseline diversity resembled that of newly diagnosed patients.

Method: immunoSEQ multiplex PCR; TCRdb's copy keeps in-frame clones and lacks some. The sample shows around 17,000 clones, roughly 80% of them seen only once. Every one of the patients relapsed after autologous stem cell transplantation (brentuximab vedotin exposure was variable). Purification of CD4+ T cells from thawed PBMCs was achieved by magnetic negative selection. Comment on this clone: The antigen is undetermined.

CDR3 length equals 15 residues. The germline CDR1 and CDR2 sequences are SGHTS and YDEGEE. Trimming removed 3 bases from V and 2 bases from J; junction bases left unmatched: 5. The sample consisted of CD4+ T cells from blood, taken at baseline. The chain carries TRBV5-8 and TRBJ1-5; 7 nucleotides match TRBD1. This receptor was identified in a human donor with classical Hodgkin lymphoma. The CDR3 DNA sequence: TGTGCCAGCAGCTCCAGGGGGATTGGCAATCAGCCCCAGCATTTT. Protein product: CASSSRGIGNQPQHF.